Below, 7 T cell receptor beta chains from the same sample are listed, as sequenced in a study of T cells in Graves' hyperthyroidism and ophthalmopathy. Regions amplified from RNA transcripts were the TCR beta CDR3 regions. Carried out on the TCR CDR3, a first-round RT-PCR used the HTBI primer set. TCRdb redid the calling of the multiplex PCR reads with MiXCR, one entry per CDR3 protein. Among around 200,000 distinct CDR3 sequences listed, about 15% were seen once. What was sequenced was blood. The origin of the receptors is a woman in her forties or fifties with Graves' hyperthyroidism.

At least ten counts were recorded for this clonotype. The chain employs TRBV7-6 and TRBJ2-7; 10 positions match TRBD1. After removal of 4 bases from V and 9 bases from J, the junction contained 12 bases not matched to a gene. The CDR3 runs 15 residues. Germline V gene data show CDR1 as SGHVS and CDR2 as FNYEAQ. The CDR3 DNA follows: TGTGCCAGCAGCTCAGACGGGACAGGGGACGGGCGGCAGTACTTC. Protein: CASSSDGTGDGRQYF.

The CDR3 sequence is CASSRSGQNNQPQHF. DNA of the CDR3: TGTGCCAGCAGCCGGTCAGGACAGAACAATCAGCCCCAGCATTTT. The V call is TRBV12-3 or TRBV12-4, the J call TRBJ1-5; TRBD1 might be the D (6 bases). This CDR3 contains 15 residues. V was shortened by 6 bases and J by 3 bases, with 15 bases between the two germline ends.

This clonotype was counted only a few times. The J gene is TRBJ2-3, the V gene TRBV2, with 7 bases lining up with TRBD2. The CDR3 totals 14 residues. Germline-derived CDR1 and CDR2 are SNHLY and FYNNEI. Trimming took 7 bases from V and 6 from J; bases not matched to a gene: 10. The CDR3 region has the DNA TGTGCCAGCAAGTTGATAGCGGGCAGGGATACGCAGTATTTT. Translating it yields CASKLIAGRDTQYF.

This clonotype was counted ten times or more. This chain connects TRBV28 to TRBJ2-5; 9 bases are a match to TRBD2. The V segment lost 5 bases and the J segment 4 bases; nucleotides outside the gene matches: 14. Germline V gene lookup returns CDR1 MDHEN and CDR2 SYDVKM. The CDR3 consists of 17 residues. CDR3 DNA sequence: TGTGCCAGCAGTCCCCTGGGGCTAGCGGGAAAGGGAGAGACCCAGTACTTC. This translates into CASSPLGLAGKGETQYF. Full variable domain (rest looked up from reference TRBV28 and TRBJ2-5): DVKVTQSSRYLVKRTGEKVFLECVQDMDHENMFWYRQDPGLGLRLIYFSYDVKMKEKGDIPEGYSVSREKKERFSLILESASTNQTSMYLCASSPLGLAGKGETQYFGPGTRLLVL.

This clonotype was picked up many times. The rearrangement joins TRBV19 to TRBJ1-1; unclear D gene. Trimming shortened V by 2 bases and J by 0 bases, and 10 bases separated the two germline ends. This CDR3 is 15 amino acids long. CDR1 and CDR2 (germline): LNHDA, SQIVND (reference sequence). The CDR3 sequence is CASSISWIMNTEAFF. CDR3 sequence (DNA): TGTGCCAGTAGTATAAGCTGGATTATGAACACTGAAGCTTTCTTT.

The chain uses TRBV7-9 and TRBJ2-3, with unresolved D. This CDR3 has 16 residues. The ends were cut back, 0 bases at V and 1 base at J, with 11 bases in the middle. Looked up from germline, CDR1 is SEHNR and CDR2 is FQNEAQ (reference sequence). The CDR3 loop is CASSLAHGAGTDTQYF. CDR3 nucleotides: TGTGCCAGCAGCTTAGCCCACGGTGCGGGCACAGATACGCAGTATTTT.

This clonotype was recorded at least ten times. The CDR3 spells CASRDRINTEAFF. For the CDR3, the DNA is TGTGCCAGCAGAGACAGGATCAACACTGAAGCTTTCTTT. The chain has TRBV28 and TRBJ1-1; possibly TRBD1 for D (6 bases). CDR1 is MDHEN, CDR2 SYDVKM, per germline. There are 13 residues in the CDR3. Trimming stripped 6 bases from V and 2 bases from J, with 10 bases between.